Presented here are 12 T cell receptor beta chains from one specimen sequenced in a study of T cells in Graves' hyperthyroidism and ophthalmopathy. RNA transcripts were the template for amplifying TCR beta CDR3 regions. When the TCR CDR3 underwent first-round RT-PCR, the HTBI primer set was used. TCRdb itself ran the multiplex PCR reads through MiXCR, one entry per CDR3 protein. This sample has roughly 500,000 distinct CDR3 sequences, with roughly a sixth found just once. Material for sequencing was blood. The receptor set was obtained from a woman aged 30 to 39 with Graves' ophthalmopathy.

In its sample, this clonotype was seen many times. This chain joins TRBV28 and TRBJ2-7, with TRBD2 identical over 12 bases. The length of the CDR3 is 16 residues. Looked up from germline, CDR1 is MDHEN and CDR2 is SYDVKM. Trimming took 4 bases from V and 9 from J; bases not matched to a gene: 13. As DNA, the CDR3 is TGTGCCAGCAGTTCCGCTAGCGGGAGGGCCGTCTCCGGGCAGTACTTC. It yields the protein CASSSASGRAVSGQYF. Combining the CDR3 with reference TRBV28 and TRBJ2-7 gives the whole variable domain DVKVTQSSRYLVKRTGEKVFLECVQDMDHENMFWYRQDPGLGLRLIYFSYDVKMKEKGDIPEGYSVSREKKERFSLILESASTNQTSMYLCASSSASGRAVSGQYFGPGTRLTVT.

The CDR3 spells CASSQGTGPRTDTQYF. As DNA, the CDR3 is TGTGCCAGCAGCCAAGGAACCGGGCCTCGCACAGATACGCAGTATTTT. V is TRBV7-9 and J is TRBJ2-3; D is unclear. The V end was cut by 5 bases, the J end by 1 base, with 16 bases between. This CDR3 spans 16 amino acids. Germline assignment: CDR1 SEHNR and CDR2 FQNEAQ (reference sequence). Full variable domain (rest looked up from reference TRBV7-9 and TRBJ2-3): DTGVSQNPRHKITKRGQNVTFRCDPISEHNRLYWYRQTLGQGPEFLTYFQNEAQLEKSRLLSDRFSAERPKGSFSTLEIQRTEQGDSAMYLCASSQGTGPRTDTQYFGPGTRLTVL.

The chain uses TRBV4-3 and TRBJ2-3, with TRBD2 matching over 8 bases. This CDR3 is built from 16 residues. Germline loops: CDR1 LGHNA, CDR2 YSLEER. V lost 3 bases, J lost 1 base, and 6 bases stayed unmatched. Written as DNA, the CDR3 is TGCGCCAGCAGCCACGGGGGGGTGGGGCGCACAGATACGCAGTATTTT. It is translated as CASSHGGVGRTDTQYF.

This rearrangement joins TRBV19 to TRBJ1-2; D possibly corresponds to TRBD1 (5 bases). V was shortened by 4 bases and J by 0 bases, with 15 bases between the two germline ends. Germline V CDR1 and CDR2: LNHDA, SQIVND (reference sequence). The length of the CDR3 is 16 residues. The CDR3 loop reads CASSTTRGRTNYGYTF. The CDR3, as DNA: TGTGCCAGTAGTACAACGAGGGGCAGAACTAACTATGGCTACACCTTC.

This clonotype was seen ten or more times. The gene calls are TRBV15 and TRBJ1-1; D may be TRBD1 (5 bases). CDR1 and CDR2 from the germline V gene are LNHNV and YYDKDF (reference sequence). V gave up 9 bases and J gave up 1 base, with 15 bases separating them. CDR3 length: 14 residues. The CDR3 here is CATQGAHRNTEAFF. CDR3 sequence (DNA): TGTGCCACGCAGGGAGCACATAGGAACACTGAAGCTTTCTTT.

The chain carries TRBV7-9 and TRBJ2-2; possibly TRBD1 for D (5 bases). Trimming took 6 bases from V and 7 from J, leaving 18 bases between them. The CDR3 contains 15 residues. The V gene's germline CDR1 is SEHNR and CDR2 FQNEAQ (reference sequence). The CDR3 bases are TGTGCCAGCAGACTACAGATCCAGGGTGACGGGGAGCTGTTTTTT. Its protein product is CASRLQIQGDGELFF. The variable domain in full, with the rest retrieved from reference TRBV7-9 and TRBJ2-2, is DTGVSQNPRHKITKRGQNVTFRCDPISEHNRLYWYRQTLGQGPEFLTYFQNEAQLEKSRLLSDRFSAERPKGSFSTLEIQRTEQGDSAMYLCASRLQIQGDGELFFGEGSRLTVL.

The chain links TRBV7-9 to TRBJ2-4, with 7 bases identical to TRBD1. The CDR3 is made up of 18 amino acids. V shed 4 bases and J 1 base; nucleotides not matched to a gene: 13. CDR1 is SEHNR and CDR2 is FQNEAQ in the germline V gene (reference sequence). The DNA for the CDR3 is TGTGCCAGCAGCTGGGACAGCCGGACCGGGGCGGCCAAAAACATTCAGTACTTC. This encodes CASSWDSRTGAAKNIQYF. The whole variable domain, filled in from reference TRBV7-9 and TRBJ2-4, reads DTGVSQNPRHKITKRGQNVTFRCDPISEHNRLYWYRQTLGQGPEFLTYFQNEAQLEKSRLLSDRFSAERPKGSFSTLEIQRTEQGDSAMYLCASSWDSRTGAAKNIQYFGAGTRLSVL.

This clonotype appeared many times. The V and J genes are TRBV20-1 and TRBJ2-7; 7 bases line up with TRBD1. The CDR3 is made up of 17 amino acids. The germline V gene has CDR1 DFQATT and CDR2 SNEGSKA (reference sequence). The ends lost 0 bases at V and 4 bases at J; junction bases unmatched: 15. The CDR3 region has the DNA TGCAGTGCTAGAGACCTCCGAAGGCAGGGGGTAGGGTACGAGCAGTACTTC. Its protein product is CSARDLRRQGVGYEQYF.

This clonotype was recorded many times. The J gene is TRBJ2-1, the V gene TRBV27, with 10 bases lining up with TRBD1. V was clipped by 3 bases and J by 6 bases; unmatched bases: 2. Looked up from germline, CDR1 is MNHEY and CDR2 is SMNVEV (reference sequence). The CDR3 loop spans 14 amino acids. The CDR3 DNA reads TGTGCCAGCAGTTTTGACAGGGGGCGCAATGAGCAGTTCTTC. Translation: CASSFDRGRNEQFF.

This clonotype was found many times. The chain employs TRBV6-2 or TRBV6-3 and TRBJ2-7, with TRBD2 identical over 11 bases. Unmatched junction bases numbered 16, after V lost 0 bases and J lost 0 bases. The CDR3 contains 21 residues. Germline V gives CDR1 MNHEY, CDR2 SVGEGT. CDR3 in DNA: TGTGCCAGCAGTTACTCGAGGGGAGAAGGGCTGACTAGCGGGATCTCCTACGAGCAGTACTTC. Translated, it gives CASSYSRGEGLTSGISYEQYF.

This clonotype was seen many times. This chain joins TRBV5-1 and TRBJ2-1, with D possibly matching TRBD2 (5 bases). Germline loops: CDR1 SGHRS, CDR2 YFSETQ. The CDR3 spans 15 residues. V shed 0 bases and J shed 2 bases, with 9 bases lying between them. The CDR3 nucleotides are TGCGCCAGCAGCTTGGACGGGGTACCCTACAATGAGCAGTTCTTC. This codes for CASSLDGVPYNEQFF.

Points on this clonotype: One end of the junction does not line up with germline, which may come from a read error. The chain joins TRBV12-3 or TRBV12-4 to TRBJ1-4; a possible D gene is TRBD1 (6 bases). CDR3 length: 14 amino acids. The CDR3 loop reads CASSFLQGNEKPFF. The CDR3 DNA follows: TGTGCCAGCAGTTTTCTACAGGGTAATGAAAAACCGTTTTTT.